The clone carrying this TCR beta chain was seen only once. The antigen is not known. The data were produced by immunoSEQ multiplex PCR, yet TCRdb's version contains in-frame clones alone and is incomplete. The sample has under 140,000 clones, about nine tenths seen once. The CDR3 is 17 residues long. CDR1 and CDR2 from the germline V gene are SEHNR and FQNEAQ (reference sequence). Deletions cut 7 bases from V and 7 bases from J, with 26 bases between. This entry comes from a study of T cell responses to AZD1222 COVID-19 vaccine. Points from the study as a whole: Following two doses of AZD1222, Spike-specific TCR breadth and depth rose. Repertoires in all cases were sampled only once the peak T cell response had passed.

The source was peripheral blood, collected on day 0 of AZD1222 vaccination. This receptor was identified in an adult in good health. The chain links TRBV7-9 to TRBJ2-1; the D call may be TRBD1 or TRBD2 (5 bases each). CDR3 in DNA: TGTGCCAGCAACAAACCGGGACCACCTACATCGCGGAATGAGCAGTTCTTC. Translating it yields CASNKPGPPTSRNEQFF.